This T cell receptor beta chain was captured by sequencing in a study of cytomegalovirus exposure and HLA in healthy donors. About the research overall: HLA-typed donors contributed some 83 million unique TCRs, which were held in an early data release. Study conclusions and caveats: Another analysis was done later, and it associated over 15,000 TCR beta sequences with HLA alleles at 0.05 false discovery rate.

The PCR was carried out with 60 Vbeta primers and 13 Jbeta primers. Clones were read by immunoSEQ multiplex PCR, and TCRdb kept only the in-frame ones, dropping some. The table lists 100,000 to 150,000 clones, 74% of them singletons. The junction had 3 bases not matched to a gene; V was cut back by 4 bases and J by 5 bases. The CDR3 loop spans 13 amino acids. Germline V gives CDR1 SNHLY, CDR2 FYNNEI. Details on this clone: Its matching antigen is unknown.

The sequenced sample consisted of PBMCs. This clonotype was sampled from a woman in her forties or fifties in good health and CMV-seropositive. The rearrangement joins TRBV2 to TRBJ1-2; 8 bases map to TRBD1. CDR3: CASSAYRGYGYTF. In DNA form, the CDR3 reads TGTGCCAGCAGTGCGTACAGGGGGTATGGCTACACCTTC.